The 2 T cell receptor beta chains below were found in one sample sequenced in a study of early T cells in non-severe SARS-CoV-2 infection. TCRdb re-called the 5' RACE reads with MiXCR, one entry per CDR3 protein. Of 80,000 to 95,000 distinct CDR3 sequences listed, 14% to 15% are singletons. The sample was whole blood. These receptors were obtained from an adult who was a healthcare worker with PCR-confirmed SARS-CoV-2 infection or an uninfected control (not recorded which).

The chain joins TRBV29-1 to TRBJ2-2; perhaps TRBD1 as D (6 bases). Trimming took off 7 bases at V and 1 base at J, with 10 bases between the two ends. This CDR3 is 13 amino acids long. Looked up from germline, CDR1 is SQVTM and CDR2 is ANQGSEA. CDR3 nucleotide sequence: TGCAGCGGAAGGACAGTGAACACCGGGGAGCTGTTTTTT. It encodes CSGRTVNTGELFF.

This clonotype was seen ten or more times. This chain links TRBV7-2 with TRBJ2-3; no clear D gene. This CDR3 contains 15 residues. Germline assignment: CDR1 SGHTA and CDR2 FQGNSA. V lost 4 bases to trimming and J lost 8 bases, with 19 bases between them. The CDR3 loop reads CASSSAPPPGGTQYF. CDR3 nucleotide sequence: TGTGCCAGCAGCTCAGCACCTCCTCCTGGCGGTACGCAGTATTTT.